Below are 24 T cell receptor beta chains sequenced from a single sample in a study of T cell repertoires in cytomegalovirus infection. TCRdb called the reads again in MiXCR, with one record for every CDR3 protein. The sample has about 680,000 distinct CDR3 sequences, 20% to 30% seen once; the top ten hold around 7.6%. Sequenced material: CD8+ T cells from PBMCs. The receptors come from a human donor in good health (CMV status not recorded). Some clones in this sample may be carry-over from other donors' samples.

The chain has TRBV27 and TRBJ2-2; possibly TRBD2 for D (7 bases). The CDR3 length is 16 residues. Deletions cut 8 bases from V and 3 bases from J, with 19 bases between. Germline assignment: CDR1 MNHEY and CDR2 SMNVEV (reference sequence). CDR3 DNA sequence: TGTGCCAGCGGTGATTCTGCGGGGGCTTACACCGGGGAGCTGTTTTTT. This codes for CASGDSAGAYTGELFF.

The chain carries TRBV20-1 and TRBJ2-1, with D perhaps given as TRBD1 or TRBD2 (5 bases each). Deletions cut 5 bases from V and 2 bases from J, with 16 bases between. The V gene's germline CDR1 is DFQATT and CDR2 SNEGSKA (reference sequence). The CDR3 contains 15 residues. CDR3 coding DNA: TGCAGTGCTCGGAACCGGGACCGAGCCTACAATGAGCAGTTCTTC. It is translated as CSARNRDRAYNEQFF.

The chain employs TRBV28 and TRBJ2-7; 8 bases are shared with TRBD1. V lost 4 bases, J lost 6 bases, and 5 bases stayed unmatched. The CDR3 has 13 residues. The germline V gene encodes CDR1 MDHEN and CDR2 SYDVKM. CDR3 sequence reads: CASSSDRVSEQYF. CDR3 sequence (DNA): TGTGCCAGCAGTTCGGACAGGGTGTCCGAGCAGTACTTC.

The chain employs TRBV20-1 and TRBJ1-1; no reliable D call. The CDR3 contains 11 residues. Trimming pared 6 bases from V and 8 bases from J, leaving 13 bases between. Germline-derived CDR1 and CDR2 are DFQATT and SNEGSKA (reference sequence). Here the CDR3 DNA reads TGCAGTGCGAGACCCACGGCCGAAGCTTTCTTT. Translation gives CSARPTAEAFF.

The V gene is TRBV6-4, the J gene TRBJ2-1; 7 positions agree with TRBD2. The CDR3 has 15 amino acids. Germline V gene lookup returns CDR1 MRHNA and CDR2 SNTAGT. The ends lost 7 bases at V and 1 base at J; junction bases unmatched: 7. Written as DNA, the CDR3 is TGTGCCAGCACTCGGGGGGACCCTTCCTACAATGAGCAGTTCTTC. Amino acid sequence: CASTRGDPSYNEQFF.

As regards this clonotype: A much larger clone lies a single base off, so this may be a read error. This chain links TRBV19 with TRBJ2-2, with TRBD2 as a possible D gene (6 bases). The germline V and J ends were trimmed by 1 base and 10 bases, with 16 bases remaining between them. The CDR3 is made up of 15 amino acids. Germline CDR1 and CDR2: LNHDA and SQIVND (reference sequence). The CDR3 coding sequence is TGTGCCAGTAGTATAGGGAGGGGTTGGGCCGAGGAGCTGTTTTTT. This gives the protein CASSIGRGWAEELFF.

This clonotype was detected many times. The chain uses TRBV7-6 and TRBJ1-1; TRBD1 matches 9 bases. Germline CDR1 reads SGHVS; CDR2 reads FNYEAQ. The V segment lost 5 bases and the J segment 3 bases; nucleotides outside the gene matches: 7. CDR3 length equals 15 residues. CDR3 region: CASSALDRGDTEAFF. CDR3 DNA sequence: TGTGCCAGCAGCGCCTTGGACAGGGGTGACACTGAAGCTTTCTTT.

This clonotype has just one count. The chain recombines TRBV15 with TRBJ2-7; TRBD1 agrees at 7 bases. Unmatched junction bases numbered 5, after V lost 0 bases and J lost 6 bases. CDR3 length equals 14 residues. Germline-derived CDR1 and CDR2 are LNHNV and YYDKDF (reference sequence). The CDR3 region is CATSRDRGQREQYV. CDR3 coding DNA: TGTGCCACCAGCAGAGATAGGGGACAGCGCGAGCAGTACGTC.

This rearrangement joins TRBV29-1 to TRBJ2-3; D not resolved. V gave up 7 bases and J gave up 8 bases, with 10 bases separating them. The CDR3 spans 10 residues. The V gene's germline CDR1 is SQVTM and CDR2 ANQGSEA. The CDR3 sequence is CSAEHGTQYF. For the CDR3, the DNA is TGCAGCGCCGAGCATGGTACGCAGTATTTT.

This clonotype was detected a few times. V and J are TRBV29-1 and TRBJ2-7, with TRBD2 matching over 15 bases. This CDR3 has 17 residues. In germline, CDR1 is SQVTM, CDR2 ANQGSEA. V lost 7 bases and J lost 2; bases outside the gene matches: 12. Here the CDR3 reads CSGLLGLAGGLTYEQYV. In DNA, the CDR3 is TGCAGCGGACTGCTGGGACTAGCGGGGGGCCTCACCTACGAGCAGTACGTC.

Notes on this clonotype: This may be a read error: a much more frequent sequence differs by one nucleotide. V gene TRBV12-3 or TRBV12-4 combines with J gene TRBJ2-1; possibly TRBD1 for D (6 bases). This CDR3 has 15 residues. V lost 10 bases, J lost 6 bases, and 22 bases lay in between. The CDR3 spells CANSPLGGPSNEQFF. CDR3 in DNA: TGTGCCAACAGCCCCCTTGGGGGCCCCTCCAATGAGCAGTTCTTC.

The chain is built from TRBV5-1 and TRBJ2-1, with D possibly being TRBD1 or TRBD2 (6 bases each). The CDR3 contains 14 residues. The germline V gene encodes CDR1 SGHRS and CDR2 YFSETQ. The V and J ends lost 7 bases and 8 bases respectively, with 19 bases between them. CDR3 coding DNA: TGCGCCAGCGGACGGGGGCCATACATCGATGAGCAGTTCTTC. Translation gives CASGRGPYIDEQFF.

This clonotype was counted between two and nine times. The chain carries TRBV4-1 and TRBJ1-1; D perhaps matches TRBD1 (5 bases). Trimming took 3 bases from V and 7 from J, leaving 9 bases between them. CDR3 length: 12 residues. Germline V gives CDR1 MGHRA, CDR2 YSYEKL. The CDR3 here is CASSQGRGEAFF. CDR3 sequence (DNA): TGCGCCAGCAGCCAGGGGAGGGGTGAAGCTTTCTTT.

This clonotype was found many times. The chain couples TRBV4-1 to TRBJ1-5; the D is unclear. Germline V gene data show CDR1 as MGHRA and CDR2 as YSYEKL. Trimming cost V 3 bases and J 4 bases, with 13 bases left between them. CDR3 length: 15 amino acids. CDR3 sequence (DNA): TGCGCCAGCAGCCACACAACGGTGGGAAATCAGCCCCAGCATTTT. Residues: CASSHTTVGNQPQHF.

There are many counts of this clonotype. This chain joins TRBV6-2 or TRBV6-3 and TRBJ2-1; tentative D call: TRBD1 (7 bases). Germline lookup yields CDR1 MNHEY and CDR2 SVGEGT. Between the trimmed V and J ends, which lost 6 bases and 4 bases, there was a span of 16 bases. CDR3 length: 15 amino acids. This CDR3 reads CASSPFRGVYNEQFF. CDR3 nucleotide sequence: TGTGCCAGCAGCCCTTTCAGGGGGGTGTACAATGAGCAGTTCTTC.

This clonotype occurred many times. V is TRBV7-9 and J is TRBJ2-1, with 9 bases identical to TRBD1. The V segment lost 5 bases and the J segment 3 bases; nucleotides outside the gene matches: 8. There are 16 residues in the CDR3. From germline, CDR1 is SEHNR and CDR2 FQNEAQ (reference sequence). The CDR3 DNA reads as TGTGCCAGCAGCCCCAACAGGGGGCATAGCTACAATGAGCAGTTCTTC. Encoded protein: CASSPNRGHSYNEQFF.

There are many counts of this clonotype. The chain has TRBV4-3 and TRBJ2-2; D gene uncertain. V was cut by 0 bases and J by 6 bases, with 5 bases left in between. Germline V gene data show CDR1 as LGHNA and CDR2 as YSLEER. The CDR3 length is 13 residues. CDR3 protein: CASSQDISGELFF. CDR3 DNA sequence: TGCGCCAGCAGCCAAGATATCTCCGGGGAGCTGTTTTTT.

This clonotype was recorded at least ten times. This CDR3 is CASSLVGREAFF. For the CDR3, the DNA is TGTGCCAGCAGCTTAGTAGGACGGGAAGCTTTCTTT. This sequence joins TRBV7-2 and TRBJ1-1, with D uncertain. The CDR3 has 12 residues. Trimming took 1 base from V and 8 from J, leaving 8 bases between them. The germline V gene has CDR1 SGHTA and CDR2 FQGNSA.

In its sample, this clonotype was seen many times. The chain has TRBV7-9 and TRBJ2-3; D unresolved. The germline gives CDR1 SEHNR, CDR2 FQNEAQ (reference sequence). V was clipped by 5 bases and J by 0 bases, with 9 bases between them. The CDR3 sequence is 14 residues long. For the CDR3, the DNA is TGTGCCAGCAGCGACGATGGCAGCACAGATACGCAGTATTTT. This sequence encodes CASSDDGSTDTQYF.

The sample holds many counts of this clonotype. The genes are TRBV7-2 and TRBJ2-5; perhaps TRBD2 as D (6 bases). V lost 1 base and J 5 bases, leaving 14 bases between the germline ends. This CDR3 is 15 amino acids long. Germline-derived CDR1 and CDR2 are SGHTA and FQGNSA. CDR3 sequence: CASSLGETRRETQYF. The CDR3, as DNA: TGTGCCAGCAGCTTAGGAGAGACTAGGCGGGAGACCCAGTACTTC.

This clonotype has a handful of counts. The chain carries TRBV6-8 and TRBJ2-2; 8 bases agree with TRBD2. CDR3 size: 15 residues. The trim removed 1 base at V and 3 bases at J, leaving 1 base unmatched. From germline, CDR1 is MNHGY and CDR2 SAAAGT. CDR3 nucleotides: TGTGCCAGCAGTTACTTTAGCGGGGACACCGGGGAGCTGTTTTTT. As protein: CASSYFSGDTGELFF.

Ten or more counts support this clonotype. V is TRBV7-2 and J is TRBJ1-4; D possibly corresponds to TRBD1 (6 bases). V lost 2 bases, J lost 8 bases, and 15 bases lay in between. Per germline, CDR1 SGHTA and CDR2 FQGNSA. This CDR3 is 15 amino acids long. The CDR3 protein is CASSLRRGAQEKLFF. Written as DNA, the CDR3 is TGTGCCAGCAGCTTAAGACGGGGGGCGCAGGAAAAACTGTTTTTT. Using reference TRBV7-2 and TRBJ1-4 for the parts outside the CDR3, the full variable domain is GAGVSQSPSNKVTEKGKDVELRCDPISGHTALYWYRQSLGQGLEFLIYFQGNSAPDKSGLPSDRFSAERTGGSVSTLTIQRTQQEDSAVYLCASSLRRGAQEKLFFGSGTQLSVL.

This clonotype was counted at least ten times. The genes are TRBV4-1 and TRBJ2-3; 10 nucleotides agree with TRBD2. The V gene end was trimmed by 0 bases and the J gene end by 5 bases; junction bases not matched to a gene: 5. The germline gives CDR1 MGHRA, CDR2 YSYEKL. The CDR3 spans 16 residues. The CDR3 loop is CASSQEFERGGDTQYF. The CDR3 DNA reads TGCGCCAGCAGCCAAGAGTTCGAGCGGGGGGGAGATACGCAGTATTTT.

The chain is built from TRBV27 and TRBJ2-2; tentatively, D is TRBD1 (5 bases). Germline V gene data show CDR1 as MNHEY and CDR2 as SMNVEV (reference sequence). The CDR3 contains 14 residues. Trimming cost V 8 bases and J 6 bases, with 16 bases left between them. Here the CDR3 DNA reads TGTGCCAGCGCGTGGGGCAGCTTGGCCGGGGAGCTGTTTTTT. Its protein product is CASAWGSLAGELFF.